This TCR beta chain derives from a study of shared T cell receptors in the human thymus (dated by TCRdb to 2020 to 2023). Context from the whole study: The study investigated the way shared, self-reactive T-cell receptor alpha chains are produced in the human thymus.

The method behind the library was the immunoSEQ multiplex PCR assay. The clones in this table, taken by TCRdb from immuneACCESS, are in-frame only. Not every clone is retained; where verified, under half of the shortfall comes from an unresolved V gene, and the cause of the rest is unknown. This sample comprises 500,000 to 550,000 clones, 78% of them detected only once. The ten largest account for about 0.014% of the sample. Its CDR3 holds 14 amino acids, cysteine through phenylalanine. The kept DNA is CDR3 alone, 42 bases in frame from the first base. Trimming takes 3 bases off V and 8 bases off J; junction bases not matched to a gene: 4. The germline V gene (reference sequence) sets CDR1 to LNHDA and CDR2 to SQIVND. This clone turned up a few times. The target of this receptor is not known. Within one base of it there is no much larger clone, and no base qualities were kept. The data were also submitted as part of a second study, on human thymus T cells. The other study reports the following: Immunologically healthy infants undergoing open corrective cardiac surgery for congenital heart defects in Finland were used as donors. The thymus tissue came from surgical resects taken out during corrective cardiac surgery. Both the thymic and the peripheral blood repertoires appeared to show biased V and J gene segment usage. Highly overlapping thymic TCR repertoires among unrelated individuals were reported in the related research. The study characterized TCR alpha and beta repertoires from about 8 infant thymus samples and a few related peripheral blood samples. Donor ages ranged from about 6 to 244 days, and the cohort comprised roughly six male and two female infants. Thymocytes were mechanically released from the tissue and were stored as pellets of roughly 9-30 million cells at -70 degrees C. A QIAsymphony instrument was used to extract genomic DNA from the frozen cell pellets. Using the immunoSEQ multiplex PCR assay, the TCRB and TCRAD loci were amplified from a standardized quantity of quality-controlled genomic DNA. The V(D)J region was spanned by amplicons of a length sufficient to cover the CDR3 and to identify V and J genes. The commercial immunoSEQ service was used to sequence amplicons on an Illumina platform. Primer bias and sequencing errors were corrected using previously described methods, and TCRAD and TCRB definitions followed the IMGT database. Analysis of the repertoires was done with immunoSEQ Analyzer 3.0 and VDJTools and included basic statistics, V/J segment usage, diversity estimates, rarefaction and pairwise overlap. Diversity was estimated using the Chao1, ChaoE, Efron-Thisted, Shannon and inverse Simpson indices, and was also estimated on datasets down-sampled to the size of the smallest sample. Repertoire overlap used strict matching of CDR3 nucleotide sequence, V gene and J gene, with Jaccard-based multidimensional scaling clustering. Thymus samples yielded on average roughly 810,000 unique TCRB clonotypes, compared with 70,000 to 85,000 from blood samples.

Sequenced: thymocytes. The clonotype originates from a boy under two years old with a congenital heart defect. Donor details come from another sample of the same person, matched by shared clones. Recombination joined TRBV19 with TRBJ1-4; the central 9 bases match TRBD1. In nucleotide form, the sequence is TGTGCCAGTAGTATGGGACAGGGAGGCGAAAAACTGTTTTTT. This yields the protein CASSMGQGGEKLFF.